The 5 T cell receptor beta chains below were found in one sample sequenced in a study of blood T cell repertoires in COVID-19. Clones were read by immunoSEQ multiplex PCR, and TCRdb kept only the in-frame ones, dropping some. This table has approximately 70,000 clones, about four fifths appearing once. Sequenced material: peripheral blood. The receptors stem from a woman aged 60-75 years with acute or convalescent COVID-19.

This clone has just a few counts. The chain carries TRBV15 and TRBJ1-2, with D possibly being TRBD1 (5 bases). This CDR3 comprises 13 residues. Trimming cost V 4 bases and J 2 bases, with 8 bases left between them. Germline V lookup: CDR1 LNHNV, CDR2 YYDKDF (reference sequence). This chain's CDR3 is CATSKGQNYGYTF. The CDR3 region has the DNA TGTGCCACCAGCAAAGGACAAAACTATGGCTACACCTTC.

This chain connects TRBV18 to TRBJ1-1; the match to TRBD1 covers 7 bases. The junction had 5 bases not matched to a gene; V was cut back by 2 bases and J by 8 bases. Germline assignment: CDR1 KGHSH and CDR2 LQKENI. This CDR3 has 13 amino acids. The CDR3 loop reads CASSPGTAQEAFF. The DNA for the CDR3 is TGTGCCAGCTCACCAGGGACAGCCCAGGAAGCTTTCTTT.

The V call is TRBV6-2 or TRBV6-3, the J call TRBJ2-1, with 12 nucleotides matching TRBD2. Looked up from germline, CDR1 is MNHEY and CDR2 is SVGEGT. This CDR3 region has 19 residues. Germline trimming cut 0 bases from V and 0 bases from J; bases unmatched to any gene: 6. The CDR3 DNA reads as TGTGCCAGCAGTTACTCGAAACTAGCGGGGGGCCACTCCTACAATGAGCAGTTCTTC. Amino acid sequence: CASSYSKLAGGHSYNEQFF.

The chain combines TRBV9 with TRBJ1-1, with TRBD1 identical over 10 bases. The CDR3 covers 16 residues. Germline CDR1 SGDLS, CDR2 YYNGEE. The V gene end was trimmed by 4 bases and the J gene end by 0 bases; junction bases not matched to a gene: 6. CDR3 in DNA: TGTGCCAGCAGCTCAGACAGGGGGCGATTGAACACTGAAGCTTTCTTT. This translates into CASSSDRGRLNTEAFF.

The chain carries TRBV10-2 and TRBJ2-5; 8 bases align to TRBD2. This CDR3 comprises 14 residues. Unmatched junction bases numbered 8, after V lost 8 bases and J lost 3 bases. The V gene's germline CDR1 is WSHSY and CDR2 SAAADI. The DNA of the CDR3 is TGCGCCAGCTCGGAGCGGGGGCCGAAAGAGACCCAGTACTTC. This gives the protein CASSERGPKETQYF.